The text below deals with one T cell receptor (beta chain). Its target is unknown. RNA transcripts served as the template for amplifying TCR beta CDR3 regions. A set of HTBI primers served as the primers for a first-round RT-PCR of the TCR CDR3. TCRdb called the multiplex PCR reads again in MiXCR, with one record for every CDR3 protein. This table has 600,000 or so distinct CDR3 sequences, 11% to 15% appearing once. This sample is drawn from a study of T cells in Graves' hyperthyroidism and ophthalmopathy. The study included ophthalmopathy patients with Clinical Activity Score at least 3, NOSPECS grade at least 4 and duration under 3 months. The study excluded patients with uncontrolled infection, other autoimmune disease, pregnancy or lactation. Germline V gene sequence: CDR1 MNHNY, CDR2 SVGAGI (reference sequence). V was cut by 2 bases and J by 0 bases, with 8 bases left in between. This CDR3 is 14 amino acids long.

Study-wide points: A 13 V-J signature model discriminated ophthalmopathy versus stable hyperthyroidism. Clonotypes that were expanded in thyroid above 0.001 mostly appeared in blood too.

V gene TRBV6-6 combines with J gene TRBJ2-7; D gene unclear. The sequencing sample was made of blood. This TCR came from a woman between 18 and 30 years old with Graves' ophthalmopathy. The CDR3 sequence is CASSYSSDSYEQYF. DNA of the CDR3: TGTGCCAGCAGTTACAGCAGCGACTCCTACGAGCAGTACTTC.